This TCR beta chain is from a study of blood T cells in healthy people across ages. A J-beta primer mix and a sample-barcoded 5' primer were used in a second PCR of roughly 6 to 12 cycles. TCRdb used MiXCR to reprocess the 5' RACE reads, holding one entry per CDR3 protein. The data contain some 790,000 distinct CDR3 sequences, 29% of them seen just once; the ten biggest clones take up roughly 17%. V lost 5 bases to trimming and J lost 5 bases, with 19 bases between them. The CDR3 spans 15 residues. Germline CDR1 DFQATT, CDR2 SNEGSKA (reference sequence). General study points: TCR beta diversity, measured per million T cells, fell in a roughly linear way with age.

This clonotype was observed at least ten times. Its antigen is not known. This receptor was taken from a woman aged 80 or older in good health. J is TRBJ2-1 and V is TRBV20-1; TRBD1 or TRBD2 may be the D gene (6 bases each). Sequencing input: blood. CDR3 sequence (DNA): TGCAGTGCTCCCCAGGCCGGGGGCCCCAACAATGAGCAGTTCTTC. Its translation is CSAPQAGGPNNEQFF.